This note documents a single T cell receptor beta chain sequence. The data belong to a study of CD8+CD57+ T cells in acquired aplastic anemia. TCR beta VDJ and CDR3 profiling used genomic DNA as template. TCRdb fed the reads into MiXCR, producing one record per CDR3 protein. The sample has 200,000 or so distinct CDR3 sequences; less than 65% are singletons. V dropped 2 bases and J dropped 2; count of bases not matched to a gene: 8. The CDR3 extends over 17 amino acids. Germline V lookup: CDR1 SGHTA, CDR2 FQGTGA. Sequences were obtained from sorted CD4+, CD8+, or CD8+CD57+ T cells (not recorded which) from PBMCs. The rearrangement joins TRBV7-3 to TRBJ2-3; TRBD2 matches at 9 bases. The clonotype was recovered from a human donor with severe aplastic anemia or a healthy control (not recorded which). DNA for the CDR3: TGTGCCAGCAGCTTAGCGGTGGTAGCGGGGGTCACAGATACGCAGTATTTT. Its translation is CASSLAVVAGVTDTQYF.